One sample yielded the 10 T cell receptor beta chains listed below, sequenced in a study of control samples from healthy donors and cancer patients. This table comes from immunoSEQ multiplex PCR, and its TCRdb copy is limited to in-frame clones, with some not included. Of about 150,000 clones in the sample, about 94% were seen once. Sequenced material: PBMCs. The receptors were sampled from a man aged 60 to 75 with colorectal cancer.

The V call is TRBV21-1, the J call TRBJ2-3; the D segment call TRBD1 is taken from the table without a DNA check. TRBV21-1 is marked as a pseudogene. The CDR3 totals 14 residues. This CDR3 is CASGGNLDTDTQYF. Here the CDR3 DNA reads TGTGCCAGCGGGGGCAATTTAGACACAGATACGCAGTATTTT.

The gene calls are TRBV6-5 and TRBJ2-7; 12 nucleotides align to TRBD1. Germline V gene lookup returns CDR1 MNHEY and CDR2 SVGAGI. The CDR3 is 15 amino acids. J was trimmed by 6 bases and V by 6 bases; bases with no gene match: 9. The CDR3 DNA reads TGTGCCAGCAGGGATGCGGGACAGGGGGCAGGCGAGCAGTACTTC. Protein product: CASRDAGQGAGEQYF.

The V and J genes are TRBV7-9 and TRBJ1-5, with a tentative D call TRBD1 (6 bases). The V end was cut by 5 bases, the J end by 2 bases, with 13 bases between. The germline gives CDR1 SEHNR, CDR2 FQNEAQ (reference sequence). The CDR3 covers 15 residues. CDR3 bases: TGTGCCAGCAGCCTGGGACATGGGGGCAATCAGCCCCAGCATTTT. Amino acids: CASSLGHGGNQPQHF.

The rearrangement joins TRBV30 to TRBJ2-7; D is perhaps TRBD2 (5 bases). The germline gives CDR1 GTSNPN, CDR2 SVGIG (reference sequence). This CDR3 region has 12 residues. V lost 0 bases to trimming and J lost 2 bases, with 5 bases between them. The CDR3 sequence is CAWSVGAYEQYF. The CDR3, as DNA: TGTGCCTGGAGTGTGGGAGCCTACGAGCAGTACTTC.

The chain combines TRBV6-6 with TRBJ2-2, with 10 positions matching TRBD1. Looked up from germline, CDR1 is MNHNY and CDR2 is SVGAGI (reference sequence). The CDR3 length is 15 residues. V was clipped by 6 bases and J by 5 bases; unmatched bases: 6. Here the CDR3 reads CASRDRGRGTGELFF. DNA for the CDR3: TGTGCCAGCAGAGACAGGGGGCGAGGGACCGGGGAGCTGTTTTTT.

The chain has TRBV7-9 and TRBJ1-4; a possible D gene is TRBD1 (5 bases). V was trimmed by 0 bases and J by 8 bases, leaving 16 bases between them. Germline V lookup: CDR1 SEHNR, CDR2 FQNEAQ (reference sequence). This CDR3 comprises 16 residues. CDR3 bases: TGTGCCAGCAGCTTAGCGCTGGGGACGCGGCCCGAAAAACTGTTTTTT. As protein: CASSLALGTRPEKLFF.

This clone was counted a single time. CDR3 nucleotides: TGCGCCAGCAGCTTCTTCCGGGACAGGGCCTACGAGCAGTACTTC. Residues: CASSFFRDRAYEQYF. The chain recombines TRBV5-1 with TRBJ2-7; 9 bases agree with TRBD1. The CDR3 sequence is 15 residues long. Germline CDR1 and CDR2: SGHRS and YFSETQ. V gave up 2 bases and J gave up 2 bases; unmatched junction bases: 5.

This chain links TRBV5-1 with TRBJ2-7, with 7 positions matching TRBD1. The length of the CDR3 is 13 residues. Germline assignment: CDR1 SGHRS and CDR2 YFSETQ. V dropped 4 bases and J dropped 3; count of bases not matched to a gene: 4. CDR3 amino acids: CASSTDRVYEQYF. The CDR3 bases are TGCGCCAGCAGCACCGACAGGGTCTACGAGCAGTACTTC.

The chain is built from TRBV18 and TRBJ1-6, with 7 bases that match TRBD1. J lost 10 bases, V lost 3 bases, and 9 bases had no gene match. CDR3 size: 15 residues. Germline lookup yields CDR1 KGHSH and CDR2 LQKENI. The CDR3 DNA follows: TGTGCCAGCTCACCGGGACAGACCTCGGAATCACCCCTCCACTTT. Translating gives CASSPGQTSESPLHF.

The chain couples TRBV7-2 to TRBJ2-4; D unclear. Germline V lookup: CDR1 SGHTA, CDR2 FQGNSA. The CDR3 spans 15 residues. V was trimmed by 5 bases and J by 5 bases, leaving 16 bases between them. Here the CDR3 reads CASSPSPSSQNIQYF. The CDR3 bases are TGTGCCAGCAGCCCCTCCCCGAGCAGCCAAAACATTCAGTACTTC.